This TCR beta chain was observed in a study of early T cells in non-severe SARS-CoV-2 infection. Study in general: Chains were unpaired, as sequencing was done on bulk RNA from unsorted whole blood.

This CDR3 contains 13 residues. Trimming cost V 6 bases and J 3 bases, with 12 bases left between them. Germline V gene lookup returns CDR1 DFQATT and CDR2 SNEGSKA (reference sequence). This clonotype occurred a few times. TCRdb redid the calling of the 5' RACE reads with MiXCR, one entry per CDR3 protein. The repertoire holds tens of thousands of distinct CDR3 sequences, 10% seen once, with less than 10% in the top ten. This clonotype was obtained from an adult who was a healthcare worker with PCR-confirmed SARS-CoV-2 infection or an uninfected control (not recorded which). Here the sequenced sample was whole blood, taken at baseline. The V and J genes are TRBV20-1 and TRBJ1-3; the D gene is possibly TRBD1 (5 bases). CDR3 DNA: TGCAGTGCAGGGCGGGGGAGTGGAAACACCATATATTTT. Encoded protein: CSAGRGSGNTIYF.